The 15 T cell receptor beta chains given below trace back to one sample, sequenced in a study of T cell responses to AZD1222 COVID-19 vaccine. Sequenced by immunoSEQ multiplex PCR; TCRdb stores in-frame clones only, minus some. This sample yields approximately 89,000 clones, of which about nine tenths are seen a single time; approximately 5% belongs to the top ten. The specimen comprised peripheral blood, sampled 28 days after the second AZD1222 dose. These receptors all stem from an adult who received the AZD1222 COVID-19 vaccine.

The rearrangement uses TRBV27 and TRBJ1-6; D perhaps matches TRBD1 (6 bases). V lost 3 bases, J lost 5 bases, and 17 bases lay in between. CDR3 length: 17 residues. The germline V gene has CDR1 MNHEY and CDR2 SMNVEV (reference sequence). The CDR3 protein is CASSFYSLGTNNSPLHF. The CDR3 nucleotides are TGTGCCAGCAGTTTCTATAGCCTCGGGACAAATAATTCACCCCTCCACTTT.

This clone was seen only once. The chain couples TRBV9 to TRBJ2-7; a possible D gene is TRBD1 (5 bases). V was trimmed by 1 base and J by 2 bases, leaving 13 bases between them. CDR1 is SGDLS, CDR2 YYNGEE, per germline. This CDR3 spans 15 amino acids. CDR3 sequence: CASSVSPDSPYEQYF. The DNA for the CDR3 is TGTGCCAGCAGCGTAAGTCCAGACAGCCCCTACGAGCAGTACTTC.

The rearrangement links TRBV6-2 or TRBV6-3 to TRBJ1-1; D gene uncertain. This CDR3 has 13 amino acids. Trimming removed 0 bases at V and 5 bases at J, with 7 bases between. Germline V gene data show CDR1 as MNHEY and CDR2 as SVGEGT. The CDR3 loop reads CASSYSVGTEAFF. Written as DNA, the CDR3 is TGTGCCAGCAGTTACTCTGTGGGTACTGAAGCTTTCTTT.

This chain uses TRBV7-2 with TRBJ1-1; 8 bases agree with TRBD1. Trimming at V came to 4 bases and at J to 4 bases, leaving 11 bases not matched to a gene. There are 16 residues in the CDR3. Germline loops: CDR1 SGHTA, CDR2 FQGNSA. CDR3 residues: CASSSYRGGLSTEAFF. Written as DNA, the CDR3 is TGTGCCAGCAGCTCGTACAGGGGGGGCTTGAGCACTGAAGCTTTCTTT.

This rearrangement joins TRBV6-5 to TRBJ2-7, with TRBD1 matching 7 bases. CDR3 length: 12 amino acids. J lost 4 bases, V lost 5 bases, and 2 bases had no gene match. CDR1 and CDR2 (germline): MNHEY, SVGAGI. The DNA for the CDR3 is TGTGCCAGCAGTCGGGACAGTTACGAGCAGTACTTC. Amino acids: CASSRDSYEQYF.

The rearrangement links TRBV25-1 to TRBJ2-7; maybe TRBD2 (6 bases). This CDR3 spans 16 amino acids. With 2 bases removed from V and 3 bases from J, the gap between germline ends came to 17 bases. Germline CDR1 is MGHDK and CDR2 is SYGVNS. CDR3 bases: TGTGCCAGCAGTGAAGGGCCTTTGGGGGGAGGCTACGAGCAGTACTTC. Its translation: CASSEGPLGGGYEQYF.

V gene TRBV24-1 combines with J gene TRBJ1-1; 9 bases map to TRBD1. Germline CDR1 and CDR2: KGHDR and SFDVKD. J was trimmed by 5 bases and V by 4 bases; bases with no gene match: 7. CDR3 length equals 15 residues. The chain's CDR3 is CATSDTGGAGTEAFF. CDR3 sequence (DNA): TGTGCCACCAGTGACACAGGGGGCGCGGGAACTGAAGCTTTCTTT.

The chain couples TRBV7-2 to TRBJ1-2; possibly TRBD1 for D (5 bases). Germline V gene data show CDR1 as SGHTA and CDR2 as FQGNSA. V lost 3 bases and J 3 bases, leaving 8 bases between the germline ends. The CDR3 has 13 amino acids. The CDR3: CASSFTGDYGYTF. The DNA for the CDR3 is TGTGCCAGCAGCTTTACGGGGGACTATGGCTACACCTTC. Full variable domain (rest looked up from reference TRBV7-2 and TRBJ1-2): GAGVSQSPSNKVTEKGKDVELRCDPISGHTALYWYRQSLGQGLEFLIYFQGNSAPDKSGLPSDRFSAERTGGSVSTLTIQRTQQEDSAVYLCASSFTGDYGYTFGSGTRLTVV.

This clone was recorded a few times. The CDR3 loop reads CASSVVGKGSQYF. DNA for the CDR3: TGTGCCAGCAGCGTAGTGGGGAAGGGGTCCCAGTACTTC. The chain links TRBV9 to TRBJ2-5; D is possibly TRBD1 (5 bases). V lost 0 bases and J 9 bases, leaving 12 bases between the germline ends. The CDR3 covers 13 residues. The germline V gene encodes CDR1 SGDLS and CDR2 YYNGEE.

This chain joins TRBV10-3 and TRBJ2-2; 11 nucleotides line up with TRBD2. This CDR3 has 15 residues. Per the germline V gene, CDR1 is ENHRY and CDR2 is SYGVKD. V was pared by 6 bases and J by 4 bases, with 4 bases of the junction left unmatched. Here the CDR3 reads CAIRVAGGPTGELFF. The CDR3, as DNA: TGTGCCATCAGAGTAGCGGGGGGGCCCACCGGGGAGCTGTTTTTT.

The chain's CDR3 is CASSQNLRGSSGNTIYF. CDR3 sequence (DNA): TGTGCCAGCAGCCAGAACCTCAGGGGCTCCTCTGGAAACACCATATATTTT. The V and J genes are TRBV7-2 and TRBJ1-3, with D possibly matching TRBD1 (6 bases). Trimming took 5 bases from V and 0 from J, leaving 17 bases between them. This CDR3 has 17 residues. Germline CDR1 is SGHTA and CDR2 is FQGNSA.

This chain connects TRBV28 to TRBJ1-1; TRBD1 aligns across 7 bases. This CDR3 region has 14 residues. CDR1 is MDHEN, CDR2 SYDVKM, per germline. V was clipped by 2 bases and J by 4 bases; unmatched bases: 4. DNA for the CDR3: TGTGCCAGCAGTTTACAGGGGGTTGGCACTGAAGCTTTCTTT. Translation gives CASSLQGVGTEAFF.

This chain links TRBV5-1 with TRBJ1-4; D is possibly TRBD1 (5 bases). Germline-derived CDR1 and CDR2 are SGHRS and YFSETQ. There are 15 residues in the CDR3. V dropped 0 bases and J dropped 8 bases, with 14 bases sitting between them. CDR3 sequence: CASSLEAGLWEKLFF. The CDR3 DNA is TGCGCCAGCAGCTTGGAAGCAGGGTTATGGGAAAAACTGTTTTTT.

This clone occurred once. At one end the junction does not follow the germline gene, possibly because of a read error. The chain couples TRBV7-7 to TRBJ2-3, with 8 bases lining up with TRBD2. The CDR3 runs to 16 residues. CDR1 is SSHAT and CDR2 is FNYEAQ in the germline V gene (reference sequence). The CDR3 DNA follows: TGTGCTAGCAGCTTGGCAAGCGGGGGAGGTACAGATACGCAGTATTTT. This gives the protein CASSLASGGGTDTQYF.

This clone has a single count. The CDR3 here is CASSAPGTAEQYF. The CDR3 DNA reads TGTGCCAGCTCGGCACCAGGGACAGCAGAGCAGTACTTC. The chain is built from TRBV6-5 and TRBJ2-7, with TRBD1 identical over 7 bases. Germline values: CDR1 MNHEY, CDR2 SVGAGI. V was clipped by 8 bases and J by 7 bases; unmatched bases: 11. CDR3 length: 13 residues.